This entry concerns a single T cell receptor beta chain. Its antigen remains unknown. The source of the sample is a study of radiotherapy plus CTLA-4 blockade in lung cancer. Study-level background: 15% to 20% of patients responded objectively, and about 32% achieved disease control.

Study conclusions and caveats: Blood saw expansion of tumor-derived TCR clones after radiotherapy plus ipilimumab. Early blood T cell clone dynamics, with interferon-beta, were reported to best predict response.

Produced via immunoSEQ multiplex PCR; TCRdb's table is partial and in-frame only. This sample has about 98,000 clones, with 82% found just once. The CDR3 contains 17 residues. CDR1 SGDLS and CDR2 YYNGEE come from the germline V gene. Trimming took 1 base from V and 0 from J; bases not matched to a gene: 8. Material: peripheral blood, obtained from a patient treated with radiotherapy plus ipilimumab. This chain links TRBV9 with TRBJ1-1; 8 bases agree with TRBD1. This clonotype originated in a human donor with non-small cell lung cancer who had a partial response to radiotherapy plus ipilimumab. CDR3 protein: CASSVHRTGPMNTEAFF. The CDR3 DNA reads TGTGCCAGCAGCGTACATAGGACAGGGCCCATGAACACTGAAGCTTTCTTT.